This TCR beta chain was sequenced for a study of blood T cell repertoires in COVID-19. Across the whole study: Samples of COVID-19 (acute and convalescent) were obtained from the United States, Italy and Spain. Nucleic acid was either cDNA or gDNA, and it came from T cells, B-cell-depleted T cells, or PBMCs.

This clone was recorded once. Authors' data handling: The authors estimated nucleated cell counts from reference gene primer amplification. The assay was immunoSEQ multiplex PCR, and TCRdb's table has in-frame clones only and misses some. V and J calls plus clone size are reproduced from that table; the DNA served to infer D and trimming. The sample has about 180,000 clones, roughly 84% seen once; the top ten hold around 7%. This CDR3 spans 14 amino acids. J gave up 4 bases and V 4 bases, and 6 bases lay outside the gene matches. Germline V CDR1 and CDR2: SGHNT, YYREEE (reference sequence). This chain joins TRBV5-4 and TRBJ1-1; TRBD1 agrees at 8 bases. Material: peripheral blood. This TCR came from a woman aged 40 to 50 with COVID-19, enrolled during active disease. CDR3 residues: CASSRQGASTEAFF. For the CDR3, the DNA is TGTGCCAGCAGCCGGCAGGGGGCGAGCACTGAAGCTTTCTTT.